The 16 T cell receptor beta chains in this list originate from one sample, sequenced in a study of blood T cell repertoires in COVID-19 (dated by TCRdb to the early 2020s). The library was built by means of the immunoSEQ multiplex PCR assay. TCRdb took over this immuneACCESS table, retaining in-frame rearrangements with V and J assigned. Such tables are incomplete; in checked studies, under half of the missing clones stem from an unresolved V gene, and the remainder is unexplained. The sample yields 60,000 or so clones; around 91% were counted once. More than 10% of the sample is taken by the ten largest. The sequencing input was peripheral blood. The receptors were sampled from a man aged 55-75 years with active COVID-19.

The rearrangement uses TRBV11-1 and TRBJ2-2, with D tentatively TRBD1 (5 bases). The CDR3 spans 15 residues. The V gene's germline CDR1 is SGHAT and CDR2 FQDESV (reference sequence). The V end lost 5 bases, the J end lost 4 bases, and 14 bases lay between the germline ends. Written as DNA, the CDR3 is TGTGCCAGCAGCCCCGACAGCTTCGGCACCGGGGAGCTGTTTTTT. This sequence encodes CASSPDSFGTGELFF. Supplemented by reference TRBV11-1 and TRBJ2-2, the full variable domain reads EAEVAQSPRYKITEKSQAVAFWCDPISGHATLYWYRQILGQGPELLVQFQDESVVDDSQLPKDRFSAERLKGVDSTLKIQPAELGDSAMYLCASSPDSFGTGELFFGEGSRLTVL.

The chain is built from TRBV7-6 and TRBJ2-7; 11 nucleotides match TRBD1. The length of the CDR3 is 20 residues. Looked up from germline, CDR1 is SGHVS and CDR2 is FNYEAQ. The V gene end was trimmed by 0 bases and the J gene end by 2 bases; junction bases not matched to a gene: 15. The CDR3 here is CASSLASTGTGGIGAYEQYF. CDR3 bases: TGTGCCAGCAGCTTAGCTAGCACCGGGACAGGGGGTATAGGAGCCTACGAGCAGTACTTC.

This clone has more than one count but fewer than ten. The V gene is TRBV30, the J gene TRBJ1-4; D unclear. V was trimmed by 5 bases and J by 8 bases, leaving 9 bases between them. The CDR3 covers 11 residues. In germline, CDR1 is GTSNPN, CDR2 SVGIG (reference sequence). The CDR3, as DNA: TGTGCCTGGGGCATTAGAGAAAAACTGTTTTTT. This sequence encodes CAWGIREKLFF.

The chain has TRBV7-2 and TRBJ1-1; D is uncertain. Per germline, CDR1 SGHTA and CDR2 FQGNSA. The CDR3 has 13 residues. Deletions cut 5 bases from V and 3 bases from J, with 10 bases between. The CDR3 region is CASSPGGYTEAFF. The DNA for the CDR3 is TGTGCCAGCAGCCCCGGAGGGTACACTGAAGCTTTCTTT.

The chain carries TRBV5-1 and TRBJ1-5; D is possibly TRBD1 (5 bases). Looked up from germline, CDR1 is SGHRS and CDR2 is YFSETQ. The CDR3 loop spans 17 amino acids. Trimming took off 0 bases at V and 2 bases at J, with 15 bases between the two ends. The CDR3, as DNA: TGCGCCAGCAGCTTGGAGGTTGGCAGGGCGTGCAATCAGCCCCAGCATTTT. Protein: CASSLEVGRACNQPQHF. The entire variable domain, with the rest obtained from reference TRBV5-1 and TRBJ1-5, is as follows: KAGVTQTPRYLIKTRGQQVTLSCSPISGHRSVSWYQQTPGQGLQFLFEYFSETQRNKGNFPGRFSGRQFSNSRSEMNVSTLELGDSALYLCASSLEVGRACNQPQHFGDGTRLSIL.

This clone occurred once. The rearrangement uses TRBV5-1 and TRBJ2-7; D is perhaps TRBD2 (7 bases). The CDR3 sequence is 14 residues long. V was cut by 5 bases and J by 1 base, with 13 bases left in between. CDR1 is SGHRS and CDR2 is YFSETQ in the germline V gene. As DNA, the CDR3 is TGCGCCAGCAGATGGGGGGGCGATTCCTACGAGCAGTACTTC. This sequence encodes CASRWGGDSYEQYF.

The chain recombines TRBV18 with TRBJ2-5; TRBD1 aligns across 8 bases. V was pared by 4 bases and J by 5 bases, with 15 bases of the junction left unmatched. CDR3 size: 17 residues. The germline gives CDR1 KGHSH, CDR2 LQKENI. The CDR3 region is CASSLGTGRGFGETQYF. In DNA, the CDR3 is TGTGCCAGCTCACTAGGGACAGGACGGGGATTCGGGGAGACCCAGTACTTC.

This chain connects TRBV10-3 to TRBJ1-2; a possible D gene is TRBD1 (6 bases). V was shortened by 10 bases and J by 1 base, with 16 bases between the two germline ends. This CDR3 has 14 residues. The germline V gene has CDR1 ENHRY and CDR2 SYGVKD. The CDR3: CATYTGRLNYGYTF. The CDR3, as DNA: TGTGCCACTTACACAGGGAGACTTAACTATGGCTACACCTTC.

CDR3 sequence (DNA): TGTGCCAGCAGCTCGCCGGGACAGGGTGCTGGGGCCAACGTCCTGACTTTC. It is translated as CASSSPGQGAGANVLTF. The rearrangement links TRBV5-4 to TRBJ2-6; 9 bases match TRBD1. This CDR3 has 17 amino acids. Germline V gives CDR1 SGHNT, CDR2 YYREEE (reference sequence). The V gene end was trimmed by 3 bases and the J gene end by 2 bases; junction bases not matched to a gene: 6. The variable domain in full, completed from reference TRBV5-4 and TRBJ2-6, reads ETGVTQSPTHLIKTRGQQVTLRCSSQSGHNTVSWYQQALGQGPQFIFQYYREEENGRGNFPPRFSGLQFPNYSSELNVNALELDDSALYLCASSSPGQGAGANVLTFGAGSRLTVL.

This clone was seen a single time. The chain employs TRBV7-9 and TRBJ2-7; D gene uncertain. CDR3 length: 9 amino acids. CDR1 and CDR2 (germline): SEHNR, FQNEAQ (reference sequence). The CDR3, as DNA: TGTGCTGCCGGCTACGAGCAGTACTTC. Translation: CAAGYEQYF.

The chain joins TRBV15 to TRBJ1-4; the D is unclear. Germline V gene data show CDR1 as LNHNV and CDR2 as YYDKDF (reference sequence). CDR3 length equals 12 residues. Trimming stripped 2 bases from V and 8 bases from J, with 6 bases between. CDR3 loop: CATSRPEEKLFF. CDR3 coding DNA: TGTGCCACCAGCAGACCAGAAGAAAAACTGTTTTTT.

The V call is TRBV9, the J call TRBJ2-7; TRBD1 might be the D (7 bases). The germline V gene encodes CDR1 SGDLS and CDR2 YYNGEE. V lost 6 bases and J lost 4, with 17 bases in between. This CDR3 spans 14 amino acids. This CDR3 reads CASNRGGVEYEQYF. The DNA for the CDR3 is TGTGCCAGCAACAGGGGCGGGGTGGAGTACGAGCAGTACTTC.

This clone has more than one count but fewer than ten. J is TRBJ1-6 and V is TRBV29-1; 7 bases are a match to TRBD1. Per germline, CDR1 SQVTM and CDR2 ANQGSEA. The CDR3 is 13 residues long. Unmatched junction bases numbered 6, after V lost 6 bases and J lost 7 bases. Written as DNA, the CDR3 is TGCAGCGTGGAGACAGGGAGGAATTCACCCCTCCACTTT. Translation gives CSVETGRNSPLHF.

This CDR3 is CASRGRERETGELFF. The CDR3 coding sequence is TGTGCCAGTAGAGGCCGGGAACGGGAAACCGGGGAGCTGTTTTTT. The chain joins TRBV19 to TRBJ2-2, with D possibly TRBD2 on 5 matching bases. Trimming shortened V by 6 bases and J by 5 bases, and 16 bases separated the two germline ends. Per the germline V gene, CDR1 is LNHDA and CDR2 is SQIVND (reference sequence). This CDR3 spans 15 amino acids. The whole variable domain, remainder taken from reference TRBV19 and TRBJ2-2, is DGGITQSPKYLFRKEGQNVTLSCEQNLNHDAMYWYRQDPGQGLRLIYYSQIVNDFQKGDIAEGYSVSREKKESFPLTVTSAQKNPTAFYLCASRGRERETGELFFGEGSRLTVL.

The CDR3 reads CASSLVMGLGETQYF. The CDR3 coding sequence is TGTGCCAGCAGCTTAGTGATGGGGCTCGGGGAGACCCAGTACTTC. The chain carries TRBV7-8 and TRBJ2-5; D may be TRBD1 (5 bases). The CDR3 consists of 15 residues. The V gene's germline CDR1 is SGHVS and CDR2 FQNEAQ. Trimming took 1 base from V and 5 from J, leaving 14 bases between them. The full variable domain, with the rest looked up from reference TRBV7-8 and TRBJ2-5, is GAGVSQSPRYKVAKRGQDVALRCDPISGHVSLFWYQQALGQGPEFLTYFQNEAQLDKSGLPSDRFFAERPEGSVSTLKIQRTQQEDSAVYLCASSLVMGLGETQYFGPGTRLLVL.

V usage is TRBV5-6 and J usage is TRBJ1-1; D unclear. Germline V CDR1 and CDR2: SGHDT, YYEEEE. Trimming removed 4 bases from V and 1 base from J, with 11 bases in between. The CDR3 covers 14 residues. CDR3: CASSTRIENTEAFF. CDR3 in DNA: TGTGCCAGCAGCACCAGAATCGAGAACACTGAAGCTTTCTTT. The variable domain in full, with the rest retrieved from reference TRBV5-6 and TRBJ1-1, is DAGVTQSPTHLIKTRGQQVTLRCSPKSGHDTVSWYQQALGQGPQFIFQYYEEEERQRGNFPDRFSGHQFPNYSSELNVNALLLGDSALYLCASSTRIENTEAFFGQGTRLTVV.